This entry lists 4 T cell receptor beta chains sequenced from one sample in a study of T cells after yellow fever vaccination (dated by TCRdb to the late 2010s). The library relied on 5' RACE. The run used an Illumina HiSeq 2500. TCRdb ran its own pipeline on the public reads, namely fastp trimming at Q25 and MiXCR clone calling, and kept in-frame beta chains. Entries that share a CDR3 protein sequence are merged under the most common genes and DNA. The sample table shows approximately 250,000 distinct CDR3 sequences, and 6.5% to 7.5% are seen once. Clones ranked in the top ten supply roughly 1% of the sample. What the treatment or condition label conveys for this sample: live attenuated yellow fever vaccine strain. This specimen consisted of CD4+ T cells sorted from PBMCs, obtained on the day of the yellow fever booster vaccination. The origin of the receptors is a man aged 25-40 years who received the YFV17D yellow fever vaccine.

This clonotype was seen only a few times. The chain uses TRBV4-3 and TRBJ1-2, with D possibly being TRBD1 (6 bases). V was clipped by 0 bases and J by 7 bases, with 9 bases between them. Germline CDR1 and CDR2: LGHNA and YSLEER. CDR3 length equals 13 residues. The CDR3 reads CASSQETRGGYTF. The CDR3 DNA is TGCGCCAGCAGCCAAGAGACCAGGGGTGGCTACACCTTC.

This clonotype has only a few counts. The genes are TRBV7-2 and TRBJ2-5; 9 bases fit TRBD2. The germline V gene encodes CDR1 SGHTA and CDR2 FQGNSA. With 5 bases clipped from V and 4 bases from J, the junction kept 2 bases outside the gene matches. CDR3 length: 13 amino acids. The CDR3 spells CASSAGGRETQYF. Here the CDR3 DNA reads TGTGCCAGCAGCGCGGGGGGGCGAGAGACCCAGTACTTC.

Ten or more counts support this clonotype. This rearrangement joins TRBV24-1 to TRBJ2-3; D is uncertain. Germline V gene sequence: CDR1 KGHDR, CDR2 SFDVKD. Trimming took 4 bases from V and 2 from J, leaving 15 bases between them. The CDR3 runs 16 residues. CDR3 sequence: CATSDLGSTYTDTQYF. The CDR3 DNA reads TGTGCCACCAGTGACCTGGGATCGACCTACACAGATACGCAGTATTTT.

The chain has TRBV12-3 or TRBV12-4 and TRBJ1-1; weak D call: TRBD1 (5 bases). This CDR3 comprises 14 residues. The V gene lost 8 bases and the J gene lost 0 bases, with 13 bases spanning the gap. In nucleotides, the CDR3 is TGTGCCAGCTTGCTTGGGGGGGTGAACACTGAAGCTTTCTTT. Residues: CASLLGGVNTEAFF.